This T cell receptor beta chain derives from a study of blood T cell repertoires in COVID-19. Generated by immunoSEQ multiplex PCR, the TCRdb table keeps only in-frame clones and is missing some. The table includes approximately 120,000 clones, about 87% detected once. Losses at the gene ends were 1 base for V and 4 bases for J; bases not matched to a gene: 9. CDR1 is MDHEN, CDR2 SYDVKM, per germline. The CDR3 consists of 17 residues. V usage is TRBV28 and J usage is TRBJ1-2; 10 bases map to TRBD1. This TCR derives from a human donor in a cohort sampled during active COVID-19. The sequenced sample consisted of peripheral blood. The CDR3 coding sequence is TGTGCCAGCAGTTTATTGGACAGGGGGGATGTCACCTATGGCTACACCTTC. Translating gives CASSLLDRGDVTYGYTF.